This T cell receptor (beta chain) was documented in a study of T cells after yellow fever vaccination. From germline, CDR1 is SGHTA and CDR2 FQGNSA. V lost 4 bases to trimming and J lost 2 bases; unmatched junction nucleotides: 5. The CDR3 covers 14 residues. This clonotype was counted many times. Its antigen is unknown. Notes on the study in general: Clonotypes shared by both compartments, CD4 and CD8, made up a small share.

TCRdb re-called the 5' RACE reads through MiXCR, storing one row per CDR3 protein. The sample contains about 300,000 distinct CDR3 sequences, 6.5% to 8.5% of which appear only once. The J gene is TRBJ2-7, the V gene TRBV7-2; 7 bases map to TRBD2. The sequenced sample was PBMCs, obtained about 49 days after the first yellow fever vaccination. This clonotype was sampled from a man aged 18-30 years who received the YFV17D yellow fever vaccine. CDR3 loop: CASSYQTSTYEQYV. CDR3 bases: TGTGCCAGCAGCTACCAGACTAGCACCTACGAGCAGTACGTC.